A single sample is the source of the 3 T cell receptor beta chains below, sequenced in a study of T cells in Graves' hyperthyroidism and ophthalmopathy. Regions amplified from RNA transcripts were the TCR beta CDR3 regions. An initial round of RT-PCR targeting the TCR CDR3 relied on the HTBI primer set. Each CDR3 protein is one row after TCRdb ran MiXCR on the multiplex PCR reads. The sample lists fewer than 450,000 distinct CDR3 sequences; roughly 13% were seen once. The specimen sequenced was blood. Receptors were obtained from a man in his fifties or sixties with Graves' ophthalmopathy.

In this sample, this clonotype turned up many times. The V call is TRBV20-1, the J call TRBJ2-7; D unclear. Germline V gene data show CDR1 as DFQATT and CDR2 as SNEGSKA (reference sequence). This CDR3 has 14 residues. Trimming removed 8 bases from V and 2 bases from J, with 19 bases in between. This CDR3 reads CSILDAYPPYEQYF. In DNA form, the CDR3 reads TGCAGTATATTGGACGCCTATCCCCCCTACGAGCAGTACTTC.

This clonotype was recorded many times. The chain is built from TRBV9 and TRBJ2-1, with 12 bases fitting TRBD1. From germline, CDR1 is SGDLS and CDR2 YYNGEE. The CDR3 contains 16 residues. The V segment lost 3 bases and the J segment 8 bases; nucleotides outside the gene matches: 9. CDR3 region: CASSAGTGGSRHEQFF. DNA for the CDR3: TGTGCCAGCAGCGCAGGGACAGGGGGCTCTCGCCATGAGCAGTTCTTC. The full variable domain, in which reference TRBV9 and TRBJ2-1 provide the parts outside the CDR3, is DSGVTQTPKHLITATGQRVTLRCSPRSGDLSVYWYQQSLDQGLQFLIQYYNGEERAKGNILERFSAQQFPDLHSELNLSSLELGDSALYFCASSAGTGGSRHEQFFGPGTRLTVL.

This clonotype was counted ten times or more. CDR3 sequence (DNA): TGTGCCAGCAGTTCTCTAGCGGGAGTTGCCTACGAGCAGTACTTC. Amino acids: CASSSLAGVAYEQYF. J is TRBJ2-7 and V is TRBV12-3 or TRBV12-4; 10 positions agree with TRBD2. This CDR3 contains 15 residues. Unmatched junction bases numbered 5, after V lost 4 bases and J lost 2 bases.